The T cell receptor (beta chain) described here comes from a study of regulatory T cells in long-lasting Graves disease. Findings and limits, study-wide: Peripheral blood, not thyroid tissue, was the sole material studied.

This CDR3 has 17 residues. Germline lookup yields CDR1 MNHNS and CDR2 SASEGT. Losses at the gene ends were 3 bases for V and 5 bases for J; bases not matched to a gene: 12. Time point noted: persistent/refractory GD, antithyroid drugs over 5 years with positive TRAb. Scientists built the TCR library using RNA that was extracted from PBMCs. Patients came from an endocrinology department in Xi'an, China. Both iRepertoire HTBI primers and Arm-PCR of CDR3 regions were used to build the TCR beta libraries. A single record per CDR3 protein comes from TCRdb applying MiXCR to the multiplex PCR reads. The repertoire includes about 290,000 distinct CDR3 sequences, more than 20% of them detected once, and more than 50% sits in the top ten. In its sample, this clonotype was seen a few times. Its antigen remains unidentified.

Sequences were derived from peripheral blood mononuclear cells (PBMCs), sampled when the disease was refractory, from a patient treated with antithyroid drugs. The receptor's source is a female donor with Graves disease. This chain uses TRBV6-1 with TRBJ1-4; 7 bases match TRBD1. Here the CDR3 DNA reads TGTGCCAGCAGTGAGGGGCTGGGGACAGTAACAAATGAAAAACTGTTTTTT. Its translation is CASSEGLGTVTNEKLFF.